The 8 T cell receptor beta chains listed next were all sequenced from one sample in a study of Ad26.COV2.S vaccination and SARS-CoV-2 variants. Treatment: 15 to 20 received Ad26.COV2.S at low or high dose, single or two shots; roughly five received placebo; per-sample allocation not given. Sample collection was performed on day 63 after the first vaccine or placebo injection. Here immunoSEQ multiplex PCR was the method, and the copy in TCRdb shows in-frame clones only, minus some. The sample holds 350,000 to 450,000 clones, around 86% seen once. Specimen: peripheral blood, collected in a trial of Ad26.COV2.S vaccine versus placebo. The receptors here all came from a person aged 18 to 65 who received the Ad26.COV2.S COVID-19 vaccine or a placebo.

The chain combines TRBV10-3 with TRBJ2-5, with 10 bases that match TRBD2. Germline CDR1 ENHRY, CDR2 SYGVKD. The length of the CDR3 is 15 residues. V dropped 7 bases and J dropped 4; count of bases not matched to a gene: 9. For the CDR3, the DNA is TGTGCCATCAAGGCTAGCGGGGGTCTAGGAGAGACCCAGTACTTC. Encoded protein: CAIKASGGLGETQYF.

This sequence joins TRBV5-4 and TRBJ1-2; D possibly corresponds to TRBD1 (5 bases). V was clipped by 2 bases and J by 3 bases, with 11 bases between them. The CDR3 consists of 14 residues. Germline assignment: CDR1 SGHNT and CDR2 YYREEE (reference sequence). CDR3 coding DNA: TGTGCCAGCAGCTTACCGGGACTCTACTATGGCTACACCTTC. Its protein product is CASSLPGLYYGYTF.

This rearrangement joins TRBV19 to TRBJ2-3; D uncertain. The V gene's germline CDR1 is LNHDA and CDR2 SQIVND (reference sequence). Trimming took 5 bases from V and 5 from J, leaving 8 bases between them. The CDR3 loop spans 12 amino acids. The CDR3 loop is CASSFLRDTQYF. The CDR3 DNA follows: TGTGCCAGTAGTTTCCTTAGAGATACGCAGTATTTT.

The chain couples TRBV10-3 to TRBJ2-7; D not resolved. Trimming pared 3 bases from V and 2 bases from J, leaving 20 bases between. From germline, CDR1 is ENHRY and CDR2 SYGVKD. The CDR3 runs 17 residues. The CDR3 sequence: CAISDVPYLTSTYEQYF. CDR3 bases: TGTGCCATCAGTGACGTCCCGTATCTCACGTCCACCTACGAGCAGTACTTC.

This clone was detected only once. The chain has TRBV5-4 and TRBJ1-2, with TRBD1 identical over 8 bases. V was clipped by 4 bases and J by 6 bases; unmatched bases: 20. The CDR3 is 18 residues long. Germline V lookup: CDR1 SGHNT, CDR2 YYREEE (reference sequence). CDR3 bases: TGTGCCAGCAGCGGGAGGGACAGGTCCGTCGAGCGGTCTGATGGCTACACCTTC. The encoded protein is CASSGRDRSVERSDGYTF.

V usage is TRBV5-1 and J usage is TRBJ2-3, with 8 bases identical to TRBD1. V dropped 1 base and J dropped 3; count of bases not matched to a gene: 7. This CDR3 spans 16 amino acids. The germline CDR1 and CDR2 sequences are SGHRS and YFSETQ. For the CDR3, the DNA is TGCGCCAGCAGCTTGTCGGACAGGGCTGTGACAGATACGCAGTATTTT. Translation gives CASSLSDRAVTDTQYF.

This chain joins TRBV7-9 and TRBJ1-5, with TRBD1 matching 7 bases. The CDR3 runs 15 residues. Germline CDR1 SEHNR, CDR2 FQNEAQ (reference sequence). Trimming cost V 5 bases and J 4 bases; bases outside gene matches: 8. The CDR3 coding sequence is TGTGCCAGCAGCAAAGGGACAGTGGGAAATCAGCCCCAGCATTTT. Amino acids: CASSKGTVGNQPQHF. The entire variable domain, with the rest obtained from reference TRBV7-9 and TRBJ1-5, is as follows: DTGVSQNPRHKITKRGQNVTFRCDPISEHNRLYWYRQTLGQGPEFLTYFQNEAQLEKSRLLSDRFSAERPKGSFSTLEIQRTEQGDSAMYLCASSKGTVGNQPQHFGDGTRLSIL.

The rearrangement links TRBV10-3 to TRBJ2-5, with 8 bases that match TRBD1. With V trimmed by 5 bases and J by 7 bases, 12 bases remained unmatched. Germline lookup yields CDR1 ENHRY and CDR2 SYGVKD. The CDR3 runs 15 residues. The CDR3 spells CAISQDRGGLGTQYF. The CDR3 DNA is TGTGCCATCAGTCAAGACAGGGGCGGTTTGGGGACCCAGTACTTC.